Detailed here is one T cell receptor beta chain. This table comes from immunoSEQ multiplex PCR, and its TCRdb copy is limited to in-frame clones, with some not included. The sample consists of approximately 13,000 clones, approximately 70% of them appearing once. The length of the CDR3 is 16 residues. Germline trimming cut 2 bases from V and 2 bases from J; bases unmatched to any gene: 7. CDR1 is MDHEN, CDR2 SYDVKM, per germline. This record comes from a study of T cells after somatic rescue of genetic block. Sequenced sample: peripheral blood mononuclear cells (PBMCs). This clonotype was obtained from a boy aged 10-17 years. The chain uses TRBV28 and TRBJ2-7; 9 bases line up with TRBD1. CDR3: CASSLLGTGRTYEQYF. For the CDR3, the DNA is TGTGCCAGCAGTTTACTCGGGACAGGGAGGACCTACGAGCAGTACTTC.